This is a list of T cell receptor beta chains from one sample in a study of vaccination effects on CD4 cells after COVID-19. Libraries were prepared by immunoSEQ multiplex PCR; TCRdb keeps only in-frame clonotypes and omits some of them. The top ten hold roughly 16% of the sample, which has about 26,000 clones, around three quarters seen once. Their cognate antigens are unknown. The specimen comprised CD4+ T cells from PBMCs cultured with HCoV-NL63 spike peptides, sampled before COVID-19 vaccination. Source of these receptors: a human donor who had a prior SARS-CoV-2 infection. CDR3s include the opening cysteine and the closing phenylalanine or tryptophan. The D gene is left open where the match is weak. Size tells how often a clone was seen (once, few, many) or the class of an expanded clone, and some rows leave it out.

>TRBV12-5|TRBJ2-7|.|TRBD2
CASGLVLSSGVYEQYF
TGTGCTAGTGGTTTGGTACTTTCCAGCGGGGTTTACGAGCAGTACTTC
>TRBV19|TRBJ2-1|.|TRBD2
CASRKSGRFYNEQFF
TGTGCCAGTAGGAAAAGCGGGAGATTCTACAATGAGCAGTTCTTC
>TRBV7-3|TRBJ2-7|few|.
CASSLGSPSYEQYF
TGTGCCAGCAGCTTAGGGAGCCCCTCCTACGAGCAGTACTTC
>TRBV5-4|TRBJ2-1|.|TRBD2
CASSLGGGANNEQFF
TGTGCCAGCAGCTTAGGCGGGGGGGCCAACAATGAGCAGTTCTTC
>TRBV5-1|TRBJ2-2|.|.
CASSLVGTTGGELFF
TGCGCCAGCAGTCTGGTTGGGACAACGGGCGGGGAGCTGTTTTTT
>TRBV12-5|TRBJ2-1|.|.
CASGFGFRGQFEQFF
TGTGCTAGTGGTTTTGGGTTCAGGGGTCAATTTGAGCAGTTCTTC
>TRBV10-3|TRBJ1-1|.|TRBD1
CAISGTGGGLGTEAFF
TGTGCCATCAGTGGGACAGGGGGAGGGCTTGGTACTGAAGCTTTCTTT
>TRBV7-5|TRBJ1-2|.|.
CARSSRTIPPYGYTF
TGTGCCAGAAGCTCTCGGACCATCCCACCTTATGGCTACACCTTC
>TRBV10-3|TRBJ2-7|.|.
CAITGGSGTPYEQYF
TGTGCCATCACGGGGGGCAGTGGGACCCCTTACGAGCAGTACTTC
>TRBV6-6|TRBJ2-5|.|TRBD1
CASSYGQGVKTQYF
TGTGCCAGCAGTTACGGACAGGGGGTAAAGACCCAGTACTTC
>TRBV18|TRBJ1-3|.|.
CASSATRGTGNTIYF
TGTGCCAGCTCAGCTACGAGGGGCACTGGAAACACCATATATTTT
>TRBV7-8|TRBJ2-2|once|TRBD1
CASSSRTGGRTRYTGELFF
TGTGCCAGCAGCTCAAGGACAGGGGGACGAACTCGTTACACCGGGGAGCTGTTTTTT
>TRBV7-8|TRBJ1-1|.|.
CASSLGNRNMNTEAFF
TGTGCCAGCAGCTTAGGTAACAGAAACATGAACACTGAAGCTTTCTTT
>TRBV18|TRBJ1-1|.|.
CASSPPEGGPNTEAFF
TGTGCCAGCTCACCACCGGAGGGAGGACCAAACACTGAAGCTTTCTTT
>TRBV10-1|TRBJ1-2|few|TRBD1
CASSLRQGNYGYTF
TGCGCCAGCAGCTTACGACAGGGGAACTATGGCTACACCTTC
>TRBV29-1|TRBJ2-3|.|.
CSVPFPDTQYF
TGCAGCGTCCCCTTCCCAGATACGCAGTATTTT
>TRBV5-4|TRBJ2-1|few|.
CASSLYGSSYNEQFF
TGTGCCAGCAGCTTGTACGGGAGCTCCTACAATGAGCAGTTCTTC
>TRBV5-8|TRBJ1-5|.|.
CASSLWNQPQHF
TGTGCCAGCAGCTTGTGGAATCAGCCCCAGCATTTT
>TRBV30|TRBJ2-2|few|.
CAWNNFGELFF
TGTGCCTGGAACAATTTCGGGGAGCTGTTTTTT
>TRBV2|TRBJ2-3|.|.
CASSVGAFTDTQYF
TGTGCCAGCAGTGTGGGGGCATTCACAGATACGCAGTATTTT
>TRBV18|TRBJ2-2|.|.
CASSPGQNTGELFF
TGTGCCAGCTCACCGGGACAGAACACCGGGGAGCTGTTTTTT
>TRBV6-5|TRBJ1-3|.|TRBD1
CASSMTGASGNTIYF
TGTGCCAGCAGTATGACAGGGGCTTCTGGAAACACCATATATTTT
>TRBV29-1|TRBJ2-7|.|TRBD1
CSVAPGGREYF
TGCAGCGTTGCCCCAGGGGGCAGGGAGTACTTC
>TRBV6-6|TRBJ1-2|.|.
CASSYSLRGDYGYTF
TGTGCCAGCAGTTACTCATTACGGGGGGACTATGGCTACACCTTC
>TRBV11-1|TRBJ2-2|.|.
CASSLRGNTGELFF
TGTGCCAGCAGCTTAAGAGGGAACACCGGGGAGCTGTTTTTT
>TRBV5-1|TRBJ1-1|.|.
CASSLISDHPGGTEAFF
TGCGCCAGCAGCTTGATTAGTGACCACCCCGGGGGCACTGAAGCTTTCTTT
>TRBV3-1/TRBV3-2|TRBJ1-2|.|TRBD1
CASSPGGQLNYGYTF
TGTGCCAGCAGTCCTGGGGGACAGTTAAACTATGGCTACACCTTC
>TRBV7-3|TRBJ1-6|few|.
CASSLTYDGNSPLHF
TGTGCCAGCAGCTTAACATACGACGGAAATTCACCCCTCCACTTT
>TRBV6-4|TRBJ2-7|.|.
CAIPRHQRRGEQYF
TGTGCCATCCCGAGACACCAACGACGGGGCGAGCAGTACTTC
>TRBV5-1|TRBJ2-2|.|.
CASSFIPNSDTGELFF
TGCGCCAGCAGCTTTATTCCGAACTCGGACACCGGGGAGCTGTTTTTT
>TRBV7-3|TRBJ2-7|once|.
CASSLGGGYEQYF
TGTGCCAGCAGCTTAGGTGGGGGCTACGAGCAGTACTTC
>TRBV18|TRBJ2-1|.|.
CASSPSTVGYGEQFF
TGTGCCAGCTCACCCTCGACAGTTGGTTATGGTGAGCAGTTCTTC
>TRBV5-8|TRBJ1-2|.|.
CASSAGVGWNNYGYTF
TGTGCCAGCAGCGCCGGAGTAGGTTGGAATAACTATGGCTACACCTTC
>TRBV6-1|TRBJ2-1|.|TRBD2
CASSSTSGGAYEQFF
TGTGCCAGCAGCTCGACTAGCGGGGGGGCCTATGAGCAGTTCTTC
>TRBV12-3/TRBV12-4|TRBJ1-1|.|.
CASGRGQGTTFF
TGTGCCAGCGGCCGGGGCCAGGGGACAACTTTCTTT
>TRBV11-2|TRBJ1-1|few|.
CASRRAGHGNTEAFF
TGTGCCAGCAGGCGGGCAGGTCATGGGAACACTGAAGCTTTCTTT
>TRBV7-8|TRBJ2-5|.|.
CASSYDSQETQYF
TGTGCCAGCAGCTACGACTCTCAAGAGACCCAGTACTTC
>TRBV19|TRBJ2-7|.|.
CASRQGAAHEQYF
TGTGCCAGTAGGCAAGGTGCGGCTCACGAGCAGTACTTC
>TRBV7-9|TRBJ2-5|once|TRBD2
CASGRGGRETQYF
TGTGCCAGCGGGCGCGGGGGGCGCGAGACCCAGTACTTC
>TRBV4-2|TRBJ2-2|once|.
CASSIQGRRDAGELFF
TGTGCCAGCAGCATTCAGGGCCGCCGTGACGCCGGGGAGCTGTTTTTT
>TRBV5-1|TRBJ1-3|few|TRBD1
CASSSGQGTTIYF
TGCGCCAGCAGCTCTGGACAGGGTACGACCATATATTTT
>TRBV27|TRBJ2-7|.|.
CASSLHPSSYEQYF
TGTGCCAGCAGTTTACACCCAAGCTCCTACGAGCAGTACTTC